Here is one T cell receptor beta chain with its context. Its target is not known. V dropped 0 bases and J dropped 5 bases, with 6 bases sitting between them. This CDR3 region has 12 residues. Germline V gene lookup returns CDR1 SGDLS and CDR2 YYNGEE. This entry belongs to a study of cytomegalovirus exposure and HLA in healthy donors. The study, taken as a whole, reports: According to a later analysis, donors in an Asian-associated ancestry cluster reportedly had fewer N-insertions than the approximately 620-donor mean. Generally TCR sequences proved uncommon, though certain public TCRs appeared in numerous donors. For TCR beta chains, V- and J-gene trimming was later linked to a missense DCLRE1C variant.

With 60 Vbeta and 13 Jbeta primers, the PCR was carried out. Some clones are missing from TCRdb's copy, which holds only in-frame ones; the method was immunoSEQ multiplex PCR. The table records 160,000 or so clones, roughly 85% of them present only once. This TCR was sampled from a middle-aged woman in good health and CMV-seronegative. Specimen: PBMCs. The genes are TRBV9 and TRBJ2-7, with D perhaps TRBD2 (6 bases). CDR3 protein: CASSVGGDEQYF. The DNA for the CDR3 is TGTGCCAGCAGCGTAGGGGGGGACGAGCAGTACTTC.